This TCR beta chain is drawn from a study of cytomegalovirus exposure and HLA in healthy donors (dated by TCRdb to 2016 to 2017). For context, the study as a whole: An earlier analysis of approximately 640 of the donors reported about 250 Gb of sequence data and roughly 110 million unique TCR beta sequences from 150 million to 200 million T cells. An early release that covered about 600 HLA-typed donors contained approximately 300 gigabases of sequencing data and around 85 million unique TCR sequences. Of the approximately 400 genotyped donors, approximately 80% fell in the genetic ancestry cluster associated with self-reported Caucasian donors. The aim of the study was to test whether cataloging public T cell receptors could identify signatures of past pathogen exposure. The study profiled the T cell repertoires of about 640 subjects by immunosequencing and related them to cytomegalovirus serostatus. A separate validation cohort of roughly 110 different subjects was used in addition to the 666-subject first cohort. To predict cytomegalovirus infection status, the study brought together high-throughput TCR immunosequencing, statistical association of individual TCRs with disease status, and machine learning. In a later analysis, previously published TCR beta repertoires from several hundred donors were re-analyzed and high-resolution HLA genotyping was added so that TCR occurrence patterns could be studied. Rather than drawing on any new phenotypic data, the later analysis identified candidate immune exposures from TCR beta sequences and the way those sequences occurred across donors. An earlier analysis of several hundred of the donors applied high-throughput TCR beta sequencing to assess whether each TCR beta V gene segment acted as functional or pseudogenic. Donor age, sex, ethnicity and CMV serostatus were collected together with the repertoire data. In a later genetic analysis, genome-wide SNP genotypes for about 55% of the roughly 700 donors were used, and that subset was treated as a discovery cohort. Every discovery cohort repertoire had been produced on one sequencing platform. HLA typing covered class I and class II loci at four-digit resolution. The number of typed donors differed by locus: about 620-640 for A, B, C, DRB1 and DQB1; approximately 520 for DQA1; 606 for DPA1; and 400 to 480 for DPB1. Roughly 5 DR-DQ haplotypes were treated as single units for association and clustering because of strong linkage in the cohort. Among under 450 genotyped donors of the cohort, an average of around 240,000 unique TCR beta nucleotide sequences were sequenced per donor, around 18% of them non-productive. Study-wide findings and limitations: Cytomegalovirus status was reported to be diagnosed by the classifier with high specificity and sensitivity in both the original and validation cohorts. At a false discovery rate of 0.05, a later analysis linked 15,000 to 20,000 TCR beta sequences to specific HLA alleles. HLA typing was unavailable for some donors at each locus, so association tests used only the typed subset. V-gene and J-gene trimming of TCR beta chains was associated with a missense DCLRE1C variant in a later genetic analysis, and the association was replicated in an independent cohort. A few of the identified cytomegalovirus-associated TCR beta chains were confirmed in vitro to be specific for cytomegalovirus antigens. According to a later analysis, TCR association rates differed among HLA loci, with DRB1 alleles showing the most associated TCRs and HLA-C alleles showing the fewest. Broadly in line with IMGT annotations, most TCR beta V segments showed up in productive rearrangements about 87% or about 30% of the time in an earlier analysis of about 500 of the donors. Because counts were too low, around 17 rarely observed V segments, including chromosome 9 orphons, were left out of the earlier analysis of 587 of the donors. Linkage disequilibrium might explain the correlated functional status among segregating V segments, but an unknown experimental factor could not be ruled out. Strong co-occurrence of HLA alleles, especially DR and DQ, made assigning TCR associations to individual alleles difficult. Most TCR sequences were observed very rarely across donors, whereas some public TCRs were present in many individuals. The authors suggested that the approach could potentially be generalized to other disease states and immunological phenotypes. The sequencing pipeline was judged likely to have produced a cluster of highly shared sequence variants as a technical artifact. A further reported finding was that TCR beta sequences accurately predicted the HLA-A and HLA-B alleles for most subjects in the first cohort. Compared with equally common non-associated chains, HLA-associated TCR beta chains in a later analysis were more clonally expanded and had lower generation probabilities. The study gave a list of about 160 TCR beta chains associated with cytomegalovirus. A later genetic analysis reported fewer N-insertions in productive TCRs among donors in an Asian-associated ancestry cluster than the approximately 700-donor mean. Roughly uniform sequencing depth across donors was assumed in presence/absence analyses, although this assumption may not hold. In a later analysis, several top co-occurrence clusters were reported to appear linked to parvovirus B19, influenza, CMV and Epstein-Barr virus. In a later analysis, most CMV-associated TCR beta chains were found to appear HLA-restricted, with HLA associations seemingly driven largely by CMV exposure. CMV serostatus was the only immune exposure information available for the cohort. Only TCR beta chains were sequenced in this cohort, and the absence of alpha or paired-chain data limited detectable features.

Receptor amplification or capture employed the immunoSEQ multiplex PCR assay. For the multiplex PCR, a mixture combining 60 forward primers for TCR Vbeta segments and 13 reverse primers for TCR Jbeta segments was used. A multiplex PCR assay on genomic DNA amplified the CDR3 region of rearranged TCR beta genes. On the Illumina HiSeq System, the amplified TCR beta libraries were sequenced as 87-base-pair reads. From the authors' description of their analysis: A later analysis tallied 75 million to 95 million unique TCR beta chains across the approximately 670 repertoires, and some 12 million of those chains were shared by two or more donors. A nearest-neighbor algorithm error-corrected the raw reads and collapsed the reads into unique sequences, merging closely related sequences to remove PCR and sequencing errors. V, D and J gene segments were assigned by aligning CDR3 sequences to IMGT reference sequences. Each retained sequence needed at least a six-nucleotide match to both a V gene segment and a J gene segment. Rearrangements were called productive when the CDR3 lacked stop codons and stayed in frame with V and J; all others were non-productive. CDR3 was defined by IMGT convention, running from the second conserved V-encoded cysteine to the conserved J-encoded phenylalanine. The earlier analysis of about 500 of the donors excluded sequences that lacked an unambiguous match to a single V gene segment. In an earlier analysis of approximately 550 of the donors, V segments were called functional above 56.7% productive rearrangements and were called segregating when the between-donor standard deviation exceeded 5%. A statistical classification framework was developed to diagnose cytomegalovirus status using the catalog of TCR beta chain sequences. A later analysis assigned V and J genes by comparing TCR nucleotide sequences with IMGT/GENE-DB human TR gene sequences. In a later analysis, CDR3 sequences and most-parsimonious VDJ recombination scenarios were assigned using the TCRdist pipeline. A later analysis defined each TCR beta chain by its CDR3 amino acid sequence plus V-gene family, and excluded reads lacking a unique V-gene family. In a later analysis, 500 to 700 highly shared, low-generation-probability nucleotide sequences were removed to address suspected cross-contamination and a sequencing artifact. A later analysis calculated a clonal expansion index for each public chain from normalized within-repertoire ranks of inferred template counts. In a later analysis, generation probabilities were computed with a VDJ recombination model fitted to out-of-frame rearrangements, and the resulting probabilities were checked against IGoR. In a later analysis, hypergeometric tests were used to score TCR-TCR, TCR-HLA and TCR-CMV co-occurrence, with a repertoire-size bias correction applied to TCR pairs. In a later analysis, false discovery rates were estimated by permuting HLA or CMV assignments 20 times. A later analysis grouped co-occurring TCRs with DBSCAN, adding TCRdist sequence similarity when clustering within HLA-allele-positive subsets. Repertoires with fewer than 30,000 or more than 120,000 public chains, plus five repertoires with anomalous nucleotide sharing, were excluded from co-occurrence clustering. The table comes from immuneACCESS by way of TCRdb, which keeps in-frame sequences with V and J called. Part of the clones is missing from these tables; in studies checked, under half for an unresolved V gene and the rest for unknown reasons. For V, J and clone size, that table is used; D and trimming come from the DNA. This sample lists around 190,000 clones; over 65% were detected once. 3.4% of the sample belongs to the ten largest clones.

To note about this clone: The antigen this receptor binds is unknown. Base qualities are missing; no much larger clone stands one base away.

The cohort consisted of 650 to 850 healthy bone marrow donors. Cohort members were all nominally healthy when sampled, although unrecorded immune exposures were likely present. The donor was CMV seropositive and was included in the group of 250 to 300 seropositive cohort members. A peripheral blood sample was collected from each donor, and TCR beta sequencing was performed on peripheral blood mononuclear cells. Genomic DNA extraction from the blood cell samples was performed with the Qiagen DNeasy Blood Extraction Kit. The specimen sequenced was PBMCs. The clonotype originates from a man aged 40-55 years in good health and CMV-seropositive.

For the CDR3, the sequence is CASSDGLVRYF. The nucleotides read TGTGCCAGCAGTGATGGACTAGTCCGTTACTTC. The chain couples TRBV2 to TRBJ2-5, with 7 middle bases fitting TRBD2. Trimmed from V: 3 bases; trimmed from J: 14 bases; junction bases lacking a gene match: 6. The germline V gene encodes CDR1 SNHLY and CDR2 FYNNEI. The CDR3 spans 11 residues, from the cysteine through the phenylalanine. The DNA shown is the 33-base CDR3, in frame from base 1. This CDR3, with the reference TRBV2 and TRBJ2-5 proteins standing in past its ends, gives the full variable domain EPEVTQTPSHQVTQMGQEVILRCVPISNHLYFYWYRQILGQKVEFLVSFYNNEISEKSEIFDDQFSVERPDGSNFTLKIRSTKLEDSAMYFCASSDGLVRYFGPGTRLLVL.